This paragraph reports one T cell receptor (beta chain). The source of the sample is a study of blood T cell repertoires in COVID-19. The CDR3 loop spans 14 amino acids. The germline V gene has CDR1 SGHDT and CDR2 YYEEEE. The germline V and J ends were trimmed by 0 bases and 7 bases, with 13 bases remaining between them. The method was immunoSEQ multiplex PCR; TCRdb's version includes in-frame clones alone and lacks a portion of them. The profile covers roughly 120,000 clones, with 87% appearing a single time and roughly 5% taken by the ten largest. The V call is TRBV5-6, the J call TRBJ1-2; D gene uncertain. The sequence was obtained from a human donor in a cohort sampled during active COVID-19. The sample comprised peripheral blood. CDR3 bases: TGTGCCAGCAGCTTGGTTCGAGATACTCGTGGCTACACCTTC. Its translation is CASSLVRDTRGYTF.